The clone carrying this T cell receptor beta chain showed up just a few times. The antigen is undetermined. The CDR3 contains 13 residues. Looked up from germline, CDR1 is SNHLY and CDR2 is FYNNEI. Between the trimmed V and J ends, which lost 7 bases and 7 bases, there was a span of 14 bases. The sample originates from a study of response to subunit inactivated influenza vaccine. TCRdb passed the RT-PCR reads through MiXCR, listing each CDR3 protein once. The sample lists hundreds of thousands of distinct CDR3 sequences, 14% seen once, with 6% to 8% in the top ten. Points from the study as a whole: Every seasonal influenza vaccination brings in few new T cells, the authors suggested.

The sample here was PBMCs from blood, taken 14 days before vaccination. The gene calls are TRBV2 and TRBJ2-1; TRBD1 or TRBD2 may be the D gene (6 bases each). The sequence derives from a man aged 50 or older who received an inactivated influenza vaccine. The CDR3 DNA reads TGTGCCAGCAACCACGGGGGCGGGAATGAGCAGTTCTTC. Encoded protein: CASNHGGGNEQFF.